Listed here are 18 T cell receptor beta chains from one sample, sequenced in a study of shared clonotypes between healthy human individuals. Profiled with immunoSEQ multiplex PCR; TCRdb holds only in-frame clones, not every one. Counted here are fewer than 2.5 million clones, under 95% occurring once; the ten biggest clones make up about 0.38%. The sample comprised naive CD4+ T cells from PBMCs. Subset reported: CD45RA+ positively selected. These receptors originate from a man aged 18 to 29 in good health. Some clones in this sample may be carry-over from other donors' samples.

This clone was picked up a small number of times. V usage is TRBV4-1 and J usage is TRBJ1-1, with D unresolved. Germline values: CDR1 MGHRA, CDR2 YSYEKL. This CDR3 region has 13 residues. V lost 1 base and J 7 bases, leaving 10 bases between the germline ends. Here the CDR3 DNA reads TGCGCCAGCAGCCAAGGGTCCCGGAGTGAAGCTTTCTTT. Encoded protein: CASSQGSRSEAFF.

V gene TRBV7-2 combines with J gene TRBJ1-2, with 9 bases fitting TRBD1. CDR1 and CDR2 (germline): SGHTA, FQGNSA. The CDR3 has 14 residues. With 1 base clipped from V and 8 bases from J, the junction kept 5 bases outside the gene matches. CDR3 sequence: CASSLGRQGEGYTF. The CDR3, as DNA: TGTGCCAGCAGCTTAGGGAGACAGGGGGAAGGCTACACCTTC. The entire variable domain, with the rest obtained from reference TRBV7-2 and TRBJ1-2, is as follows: GAGVSQSPSNKVTEKGKDVELRCDPISGHTALYWYRQSLGQGLEFLIYFQGNSAPDKSGLPSDRFSAERTGGSVSTLTIQRTQQEDSAVYLCASSLGRQGEGYTFGSGTRLTVV.

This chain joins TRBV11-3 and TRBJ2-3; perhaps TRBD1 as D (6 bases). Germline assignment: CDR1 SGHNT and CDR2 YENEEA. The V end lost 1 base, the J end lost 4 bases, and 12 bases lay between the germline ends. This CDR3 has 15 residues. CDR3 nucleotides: TGTGCCAGCAGCTTAGGACAGGTCTCCTCAGATACGCAGTATTTT. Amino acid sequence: CASSLGQVSSDTQYF.

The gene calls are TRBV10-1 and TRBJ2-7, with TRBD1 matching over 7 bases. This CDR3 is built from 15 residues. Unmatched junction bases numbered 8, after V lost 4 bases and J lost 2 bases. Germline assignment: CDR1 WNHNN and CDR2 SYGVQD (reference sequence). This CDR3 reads CASSGRRTGAYEQYF. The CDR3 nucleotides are TGCGCCAGCAGTGGCCGGCGGACAGGAGCCTACGAGCAGTACTTC.

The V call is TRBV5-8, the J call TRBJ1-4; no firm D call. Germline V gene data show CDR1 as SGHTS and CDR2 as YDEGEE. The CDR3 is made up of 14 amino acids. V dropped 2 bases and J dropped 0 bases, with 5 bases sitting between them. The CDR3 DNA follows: TGTGCCAGCAGCTTCTCTCCAACTAATGAAAAACTGTTTTTT. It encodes CASSFSPTNEKLFF. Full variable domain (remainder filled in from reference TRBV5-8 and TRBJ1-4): EAGVTQSPTHLIKTRGQQATLRCSPISGHTSVYWYQQALGLGLQFLLWYDEGEERNRGNFPPRFSGRQFPNYSSELNVNALELEDSALYLCASSFSPTNEKLFFGSGTQLSVL.

CDR3 loop: CASSLMGLNTEAFF. DNA of the CDR3: TGCGCCAGCAGCTTGATGGGGTTGAACACTGAAGCTTTCTTT. This chain uses TRBV5-1 with TRBJ1-1; unclear D gene. Germline CDR1 is SGHRS and CDR2 is YFSETQ. The CDR3 loop spans 14 amino acids. V dropped 1 base and J dropped 0 bases, with 7 bases sitting between them.

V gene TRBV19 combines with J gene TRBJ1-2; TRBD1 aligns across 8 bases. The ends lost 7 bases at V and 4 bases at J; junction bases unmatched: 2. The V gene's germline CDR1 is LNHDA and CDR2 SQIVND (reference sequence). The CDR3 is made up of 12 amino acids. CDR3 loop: CASMDRVYGYTF. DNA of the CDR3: TGTGCCAGTATGGACAGGGTCTATGGCTACACCTTC.

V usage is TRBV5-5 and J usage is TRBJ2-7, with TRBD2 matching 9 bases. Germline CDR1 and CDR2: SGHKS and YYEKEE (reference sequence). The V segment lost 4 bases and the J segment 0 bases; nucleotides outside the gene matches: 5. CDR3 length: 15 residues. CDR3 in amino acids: CASSLAGGSSYEQYF. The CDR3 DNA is TGTGCCAGCAGCCTGGCGGGAGGGAGCTCCTACGAGCAGTACTTC.

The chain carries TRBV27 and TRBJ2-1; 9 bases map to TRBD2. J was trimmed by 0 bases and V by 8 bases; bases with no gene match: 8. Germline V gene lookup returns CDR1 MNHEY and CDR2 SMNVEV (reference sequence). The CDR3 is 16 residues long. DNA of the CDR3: TGTGCCAGCGGCATAGCGGGGGCTAGCTCCTACAATGAGCAGTTCTTC. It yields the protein CASGIAGASSYNEQFF.

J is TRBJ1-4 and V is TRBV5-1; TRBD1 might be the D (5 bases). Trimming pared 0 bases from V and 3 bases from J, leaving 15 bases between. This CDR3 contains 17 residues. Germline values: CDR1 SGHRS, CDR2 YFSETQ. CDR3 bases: TGCGCCAGCAGCTTGGGGGCAGGGTCTGGATCTAATGAAAAACTGTTTTTT. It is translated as CASSLGAGSGSNEKLFF.

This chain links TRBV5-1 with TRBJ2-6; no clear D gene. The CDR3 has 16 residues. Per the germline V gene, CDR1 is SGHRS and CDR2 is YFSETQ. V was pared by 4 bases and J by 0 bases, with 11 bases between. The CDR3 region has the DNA TGCGCCAGCAGCGTCATTGTGAGCTCTGGGGCCAACGTCCTGACTTTC. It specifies CASSVIVSSGANVLTF.

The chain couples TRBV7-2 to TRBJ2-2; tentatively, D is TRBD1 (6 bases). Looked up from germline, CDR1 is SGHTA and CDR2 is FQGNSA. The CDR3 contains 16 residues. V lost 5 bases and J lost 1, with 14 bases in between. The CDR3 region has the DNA TGTGCCAGCAGCCAACAGGGATTAATGAACACCGGGGAGCTGTTTTTT. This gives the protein CASSQQGLMNTGELFF.

The CDR3 nucleotides read TGTGCCAGCAGCACCTTAGCGGGAGCAGAGACCCAGTACTTC. This encodes CASSTLAGAETQYF. V usage is TRBV11-2 and J usage is TRBJ2-5; 9 bases align to TRBD2. The CDR3 spans 14 residues. Germline CDR1 is SGHAT and CDR2 is FQNNGV. The trim removed 5 bases at V and 4 bases at J, leaving 5 bases unmatched.

Here the CDR3 reads CASSQASGELFF. In DNA, the CDR3 is TGTGCCAGCAGCCAAGCGTCCGGGGAGCTGTTTTTT. The chain links TRBV14 to TRBJ2-2; D gene uncertain. This CDR3 has 12 amino acids. The germline V gene has CDR1 SGHDN and CDR2 FVKESK. V was trimmed by 1 base and J by 6 bases, leaving 3 bases between them.

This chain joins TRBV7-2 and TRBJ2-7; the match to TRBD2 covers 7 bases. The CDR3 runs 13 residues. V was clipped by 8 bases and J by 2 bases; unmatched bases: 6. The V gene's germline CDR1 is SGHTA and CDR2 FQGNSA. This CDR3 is CASGSGATYEQYF. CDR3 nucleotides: TGTGCCAGCGGGAGCGGGGCGACCTACGAGCAGTACTTC.

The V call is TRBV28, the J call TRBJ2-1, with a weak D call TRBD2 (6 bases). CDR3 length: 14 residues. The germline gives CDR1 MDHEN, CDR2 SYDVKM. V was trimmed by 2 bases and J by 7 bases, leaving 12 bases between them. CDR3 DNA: TGTGCCAGCAGTTTAGGAGGGAATCGGAATGAGCAGTTCTTC. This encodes CASSLGGNRNEQFF. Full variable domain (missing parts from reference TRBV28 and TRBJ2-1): DVKVTQSSRYLVKRTGEKVFLECVQDMDHENMFWYRQDPGLGLRLIYFSYDVKMKEKGDIPEGYSVSREKKERFSLILESASTNQTSMYLCASSLGGNRNEQFFGPGTRLTVL.

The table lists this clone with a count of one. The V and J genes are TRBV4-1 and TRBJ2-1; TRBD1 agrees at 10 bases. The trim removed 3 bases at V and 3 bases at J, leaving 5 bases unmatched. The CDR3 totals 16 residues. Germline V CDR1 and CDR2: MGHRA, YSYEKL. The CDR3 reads CASSHRDRGIYNEQFF. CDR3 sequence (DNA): TGCGCCAGCAGCCACCGGGACAGGGGAATCTACAATGAGCAGTTCTTC.

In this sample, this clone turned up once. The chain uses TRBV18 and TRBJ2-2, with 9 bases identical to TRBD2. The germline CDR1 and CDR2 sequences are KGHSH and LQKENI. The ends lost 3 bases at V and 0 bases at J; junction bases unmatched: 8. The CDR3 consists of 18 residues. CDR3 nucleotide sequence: TGTGCCAGCTCACCCAGATTGGCTAGCGGGACGAACACCGGGGAGCTGTTTTTT. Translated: CASSPRLASGTNTGELFF.